This T cell receptor beta chain was recorded in a study of lymphopenia after photon versus proton radiotherapy (dated by TCRdb to the late 2010s). Regarding the study in general: The immunological effects of photon versus proton radiation therapy were compared in patients with gastrointestinal tumors who developed high-grade lymphopenia. A cohort of around 18 patients with gastrointestinal tumors who received either photon or proton therapy and subsequently developed lymphopenia was included. The goal of the study was to characterize the differences between the two radiation modalities in how they affect the immune system. Results and caveats for the whole study, not just this receptor: Relative stability during treatment was observed in proton-treated patients, whereas loss of naive T cells and TCR diversity and gain of effector/memory populations were observed in photon-treated patients. Across the cohort, an inverse correlation was found between a larger post-nadir drop in TCR diversity and overall survival time among patients who died. After the lymphocyte count nadir, oligoclonal expansion, especially of CD8+ Temra cells, was observed in photon-treated repertoires, and the drop in diversity was driven by this expansion. The authors looked at the survival association only in patients who died, and they framed better survival with proton therapy as a possibility rather than a demonstrated result.

Library method: the immunoSEQ multiplex PCR assay. Alongside multiparametric flow cytometry, deep sequencing of rearranged TCR beta loci was used to profile the T cell repertoires. Not all clones reach the TCRdb copy of this immuneACCESS table, which keeps in-frame sequences only. Checked studies attribute under half of the gap to unresolved V genes and leave the rest unexplained. For this sample the table gives 150,000 to 200,000 clones, of which around nine tenths were detected only once. The top ten clones comprise approximately 4.8% of the sample. For CDR1 and CDR2, the germline V gene lists SGHRS and YFSETQ. The CDR3 spans 16 residues, from the cysteine through the phenylalanine. The kept DNA is CDR3 alone, 48 bases in frame from the first base. From V the trimming removes 4 bases and from J it removes 2 bases, while the gene matches leave 7 bases of the junction unaccounted for. Notes on this clone: Its binding antigen is unknown. Base-call qualities are not available, and no considerably larger clone is one nucleotide away.

The receptor was derived from a man over 45 with gastric cancer. Source: peripheral blood, taken from a patient treated with photon-based radiotherapy. The chain employs TRBV5-1 and TRBJ2-2; the central 8 bases match TRBD2. The encoded CDR3 is CASSPGLAVNTGELFF. In nucleotide form, the sequence is TGCGCCAGCAGCCCCGGACTAGCTGTTAACACCGGGGAGCTGTTTTTT.